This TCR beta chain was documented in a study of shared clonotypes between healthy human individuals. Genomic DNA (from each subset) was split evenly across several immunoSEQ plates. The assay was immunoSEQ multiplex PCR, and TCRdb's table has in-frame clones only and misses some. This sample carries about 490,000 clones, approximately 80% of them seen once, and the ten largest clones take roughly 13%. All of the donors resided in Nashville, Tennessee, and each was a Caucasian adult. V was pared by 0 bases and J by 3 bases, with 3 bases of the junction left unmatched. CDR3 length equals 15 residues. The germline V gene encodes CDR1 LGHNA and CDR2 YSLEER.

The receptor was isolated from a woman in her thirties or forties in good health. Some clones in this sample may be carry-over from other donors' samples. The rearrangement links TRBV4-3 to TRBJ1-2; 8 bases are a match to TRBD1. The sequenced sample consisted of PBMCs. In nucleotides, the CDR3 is TGCGCCAGCAGCCAAGATTTGACAGGGGACTATGGCTACACCTTC. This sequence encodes CASSQDLTGDYGYTF.